Listed here are 8 T cell receptor beta chains from one sample, sequenced in a study of graft-versus-host responses after intestinal transplantation. Some clones are missing from TCRdb's copy, which holds only in-frame ones; the method was immunoSEQ multiplex PCR. The sample has tens of thousands of clones, roughly 91% seen once. No antigens are known for them. The sample here was unstimulated CD8+ T cells sorted from spleen or lymph node cells, taken before intestinal transplant. The source is a human donor who received an intestinal transplant.

CDR3 sequence: CASSSGTGSTSNQPQHF. CDR3 coding DNA: TGTGCCAGCAGCTCCGGGACAGGTAGTACCAGCAATCAGCCCCAGCATTTT. The genes are TRBV7-6 and TRBJ1-5; TRBD1 matches 8 bases. The CDR3 has 17 residues. V trimming: 4 bases; J trimming: 1 base; junction bases outside the gene matches: 9. CDR1 is SGHVS and CDR2 is FNYEAQ in the germline V gene.

The rearrangement joins TRBV2 to TRBJ1-5; TRBD1 aligns across 9 bases. Germline CDR1 and CDR2: SNHLY and FYNNEI. V shed 1 base, J shed 0 bases, and the junction held 10 bases outside the gene matches. This CDR3 has 19 residues. In DNA, the CDR3 is TGTGCCAGCAGTGAAGGGGTTACAGGGGGCGGGAATAGCAATCAGCCCCAGCATTTT. Protein sequence: CASSEGVTGGGNSNQPQHF.

The chain combines TRBV7-3 with TRBJ1-2; 7 bases map to TRBD1. J lost 5 bases, V lost 5 bases, and 5 bases had no gene match. CDR3 length: 13 residues. The germline CDR1 and CDR2 sequences are SGHTA and FQGTGA. CDR3 sequence: CASSPGTAYGYTF. The DNA for the CDR3 is TGTGCCAGCAGCCCGGGGACAGCATATGGCTACACCTTC.

This chain connects TRBV19 to TRBJ1-6; D is undetermined. The V and J ends lost 3 bases and 7 bases respectively, with 13 bases between them. Germline CDR1 LNHDA, CDR2 SQIVND (reference sequence). The CDR3 loop spans 15 amino acids. As DNA, the CDR3 is TGTGCCAGTAGTATCACTGAGGCGGGGAATTCACCCCTCCACTTT. Amino acid sequence: CASSITEAGNSPLHF.

The chain has TRBV10-2 and TRBJ2-1, with 11 positions matching TRBD2. The V gene's germline CDR1 is WSHSY and CDR2 SAAADI. V was clipped by 5 bases and J by 5 bases; unmatched bases: 8. The CDR3 length is 16 residues. This chain's CDR3 is CASSPILAGGHNEQFF. For the CDR3, the DNA is TGCGCCAGCAGTCCCATTCTAGCGGGGGGCCACAATGAGCAGTTCTTC.

The chain has TRBV29-1 and TRBJ2-1; a possible D gene is TRBD2 (6 bases). Germline CDR1 and CDR2: SQVTM and ANQGSEA. The CDR3 extends over 15 amino acids. V lost 4 bases and J lost 9, with 22 bases in between. Written as DNA, the CDR3 is TGCAGCGTTGCCGGGGCGGGGATAGGGTACGGTGAGCAGTTCTTC. Translation gives CSVAGAGIGYGEQFF.

This chain uses TRBV5-8 with TRBJ2-1; 7 positions match TRBD2. J was trimmed by 6 bases and V by 3 bases; bases with no gene match: 9. The CDR3 has 15 amino acids. The V gene's germline CDR1 is SGHTS and CDR2 YDEGEE. CDR3 region: CASSSTGQRGNEQFF. Written as DNA, the CDR3 is TGTGCCAGCAGCTCTACCGGCCAGCGGGGCAATGAGCAGTTCTTC.

This chain uses TRBV7-8 with TRBJ2-7; the match to TRBD2 covers 12 bases. Germline CDR1 reads SGHVS; CDR2 reads FQNEAQ. With 5 bases clipped from V and 1 base from J, the junction kept 6 bases outside the gene matches. The CDR3 contains 16 residues. CDR3 amino acids: CASSRQTSGGSYEQYF. The CDR3 nucleotides are TGTGCCAGCAGCAGACAGACTAGCGGGGGTTCCTACGAGCAGTACTTC.